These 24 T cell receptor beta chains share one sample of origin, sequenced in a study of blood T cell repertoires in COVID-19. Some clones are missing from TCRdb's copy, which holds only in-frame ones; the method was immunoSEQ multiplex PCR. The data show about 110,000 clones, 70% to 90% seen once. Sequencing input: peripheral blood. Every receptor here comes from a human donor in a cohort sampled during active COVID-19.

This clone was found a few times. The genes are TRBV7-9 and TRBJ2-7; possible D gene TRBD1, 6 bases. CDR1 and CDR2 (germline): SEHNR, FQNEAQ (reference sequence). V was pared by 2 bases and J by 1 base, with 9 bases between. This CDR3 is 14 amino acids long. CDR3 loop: CASSLLGGSYEQYF. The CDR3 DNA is TGTGCCAGCAGCTTATTAGGGGGTTCCTACGAGCAGTACTTC.

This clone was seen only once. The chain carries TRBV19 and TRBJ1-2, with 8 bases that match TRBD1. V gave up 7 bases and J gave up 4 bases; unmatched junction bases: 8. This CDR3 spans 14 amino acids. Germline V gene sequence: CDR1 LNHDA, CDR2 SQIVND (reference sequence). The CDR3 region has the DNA TGTGCCAGTACCCACCGGGACAGGTTCTATGGCTACACCTTC. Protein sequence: CASTHRDRFYGYTF.

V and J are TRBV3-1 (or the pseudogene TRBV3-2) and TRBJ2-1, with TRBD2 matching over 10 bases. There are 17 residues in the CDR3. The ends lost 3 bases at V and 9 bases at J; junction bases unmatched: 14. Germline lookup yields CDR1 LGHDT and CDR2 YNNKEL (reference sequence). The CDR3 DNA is TGTGCCAGCAGCCACCCCTACCCCAGCGGGGGGGCCGTTGAGCAGTTCTTC. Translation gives CASSHPYPSGGAVEQFF.

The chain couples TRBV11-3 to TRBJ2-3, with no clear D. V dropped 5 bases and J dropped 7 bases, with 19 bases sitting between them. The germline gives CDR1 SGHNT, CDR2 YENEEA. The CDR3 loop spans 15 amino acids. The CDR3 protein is CASSPPGLNLNTQYF. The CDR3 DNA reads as TGTGCCAGCAGCCCCCCTGGCTTAAATCTGAATACGCAGTATTTT.

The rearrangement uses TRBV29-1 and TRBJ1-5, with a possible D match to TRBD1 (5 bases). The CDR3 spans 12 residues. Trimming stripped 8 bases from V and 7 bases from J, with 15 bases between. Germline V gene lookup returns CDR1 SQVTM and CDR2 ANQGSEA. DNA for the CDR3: TGCAGCCCCCGGAGGGGTGGGCAGCCCCAGCATTTT. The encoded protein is CSPRRGGQPQHF. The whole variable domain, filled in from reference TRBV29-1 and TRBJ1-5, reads SAVISQKPSRDICQRGTSLTIQCQVDSQVTMMFWYRQQPGQSLTLIATANQGSEATYESGFVIDKFPISRPNLTFSTLTVSNMSPEDSSIYLCSPRRGGQPQHFGDGTRLSIL.

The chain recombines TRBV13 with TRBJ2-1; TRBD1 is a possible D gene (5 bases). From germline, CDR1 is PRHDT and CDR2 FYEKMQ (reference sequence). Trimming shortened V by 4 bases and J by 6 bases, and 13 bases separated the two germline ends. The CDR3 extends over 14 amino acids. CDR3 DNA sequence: TGTGCCAGCAGCTCTCCCCCAGGGATCAATGAGCAGTTCTTC. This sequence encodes CASSSPPGINEQFF. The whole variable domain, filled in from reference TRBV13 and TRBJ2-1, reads AAGVIQSPRHLIKEKRETATLKCYPIPRHDTVYWYQQGPGQDPQFLISFYEKMQSDKGSIPDRFSAQQFSDYHSELNMSSLELGDSALYFCASSSPPGINEQFFGPGTRLTVL.

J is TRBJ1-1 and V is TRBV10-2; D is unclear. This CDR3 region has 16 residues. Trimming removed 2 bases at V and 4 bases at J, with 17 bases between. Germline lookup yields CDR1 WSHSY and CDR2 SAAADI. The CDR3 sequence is CASSEVTLVSITEAFF. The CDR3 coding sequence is TGCGCCAGCAGTGAGGTAACCCTCGTCAGTATCACTGAAGCTTTCTTT.

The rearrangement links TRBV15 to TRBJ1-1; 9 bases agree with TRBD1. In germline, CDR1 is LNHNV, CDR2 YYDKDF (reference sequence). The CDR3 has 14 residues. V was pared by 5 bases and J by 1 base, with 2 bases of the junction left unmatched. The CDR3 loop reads CATSRGQGNTEAFF. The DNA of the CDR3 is TGTGCCACCAGCCGGGGACAGGGGAACACTGAAGCTTTCTTT.

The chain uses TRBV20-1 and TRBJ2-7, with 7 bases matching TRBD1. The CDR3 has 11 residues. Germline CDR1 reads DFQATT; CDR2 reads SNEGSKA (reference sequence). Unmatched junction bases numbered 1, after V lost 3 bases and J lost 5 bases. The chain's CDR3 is CSARGQHEQYF. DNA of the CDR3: TGCAGTGCTAGGGGACAGCACGAGCAGTACTTC.

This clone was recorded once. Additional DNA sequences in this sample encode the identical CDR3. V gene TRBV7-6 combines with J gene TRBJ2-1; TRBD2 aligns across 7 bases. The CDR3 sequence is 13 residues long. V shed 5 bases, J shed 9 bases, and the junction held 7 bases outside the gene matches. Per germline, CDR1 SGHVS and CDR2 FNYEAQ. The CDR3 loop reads CASSLRGRAEQFF. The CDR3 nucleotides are TGTGCCAGCAGCCTACGAGGGAGGGCTGAGCAGTTCTTC.

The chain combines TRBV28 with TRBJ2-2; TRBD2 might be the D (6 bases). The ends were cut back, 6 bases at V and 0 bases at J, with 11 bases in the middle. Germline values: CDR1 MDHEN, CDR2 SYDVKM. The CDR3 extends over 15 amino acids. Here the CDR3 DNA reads TGTGCCAGCAGGCCGGGACTGTCGAACACCGGGGAGCTGTTTTTT. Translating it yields CASRPGLSNTGELFF.

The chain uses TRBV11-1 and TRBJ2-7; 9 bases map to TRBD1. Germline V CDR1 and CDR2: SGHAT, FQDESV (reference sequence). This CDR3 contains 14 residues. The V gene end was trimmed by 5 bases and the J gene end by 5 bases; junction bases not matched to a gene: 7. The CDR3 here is CASSRGTGKNEQYF. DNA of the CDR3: TGTGCCAGCAGCCGGGGGACAGGGAAGAACGAGCAGTACTTC.

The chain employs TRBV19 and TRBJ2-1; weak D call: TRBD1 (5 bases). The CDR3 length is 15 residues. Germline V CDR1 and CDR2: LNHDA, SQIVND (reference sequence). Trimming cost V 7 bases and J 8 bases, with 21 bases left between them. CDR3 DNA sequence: TGTGCCAGTATTCCCCCTGGGGCGCCGGTGGATGAGCAGTTCTTC. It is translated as CASIPPGAPVDEQFF.

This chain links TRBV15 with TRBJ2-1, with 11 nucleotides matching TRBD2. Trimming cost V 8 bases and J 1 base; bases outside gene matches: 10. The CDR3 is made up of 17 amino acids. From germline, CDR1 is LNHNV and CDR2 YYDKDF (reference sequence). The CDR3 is CATESGTSGGSYNEQFF. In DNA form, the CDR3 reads TGTGCCACCGAGTCCGGGACTAGCGGAGGGTCCTACAATGAGCAGTTCTTC.

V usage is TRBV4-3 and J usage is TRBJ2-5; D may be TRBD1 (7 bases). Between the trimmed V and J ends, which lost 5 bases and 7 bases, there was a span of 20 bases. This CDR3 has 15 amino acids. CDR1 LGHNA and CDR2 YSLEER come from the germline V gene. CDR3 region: CASSASGGTSGTQYF. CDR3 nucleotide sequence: TGCGCCAGCAGCGCCTCAGGGGGGACCTCCGGGACCCAGTACTTC.

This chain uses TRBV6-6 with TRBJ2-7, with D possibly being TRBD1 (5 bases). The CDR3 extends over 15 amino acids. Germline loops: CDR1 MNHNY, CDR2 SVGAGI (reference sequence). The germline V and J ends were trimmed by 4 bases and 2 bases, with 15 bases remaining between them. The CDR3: CASSSPDRGAYEQYF. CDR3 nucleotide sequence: TGTGCCAGCAGTTCCCCCGACAGAGGTGCCTACGAGCAGTACTTC.

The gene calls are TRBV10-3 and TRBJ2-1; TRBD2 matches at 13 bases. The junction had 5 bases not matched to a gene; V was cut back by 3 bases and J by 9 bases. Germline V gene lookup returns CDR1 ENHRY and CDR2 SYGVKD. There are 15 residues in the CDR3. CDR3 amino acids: CAISETSGRGVEQFF. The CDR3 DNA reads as TGTGCCATCAGTGAAACTAGCGGGAGGGGGGTTGAGCAGTTCTTC.

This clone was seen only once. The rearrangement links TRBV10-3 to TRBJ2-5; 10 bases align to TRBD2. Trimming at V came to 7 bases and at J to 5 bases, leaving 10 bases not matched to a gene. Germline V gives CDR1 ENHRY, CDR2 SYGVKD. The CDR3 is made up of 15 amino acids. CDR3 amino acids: CAITKAGGPGETQYF. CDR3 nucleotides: TGTGCCATCACTAAAGCGGGAGGGCCGGGTGAGACCCAGTACTTC.

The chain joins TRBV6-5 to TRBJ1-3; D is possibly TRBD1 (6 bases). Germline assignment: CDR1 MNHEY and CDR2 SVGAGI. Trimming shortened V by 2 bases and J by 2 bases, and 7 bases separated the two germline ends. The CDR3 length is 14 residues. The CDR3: CASSYTGTGNTIYF. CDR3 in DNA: TGTGCCAGCAGTTACACAGGGACTGGAAACACCATATATTTT.

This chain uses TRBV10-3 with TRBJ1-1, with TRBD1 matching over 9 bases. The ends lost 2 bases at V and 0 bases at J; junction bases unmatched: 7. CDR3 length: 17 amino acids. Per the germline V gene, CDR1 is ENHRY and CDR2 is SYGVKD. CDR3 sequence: CAISEPRTGAMNTEAFF. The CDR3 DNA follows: TGTGCCATCAGTGAGCCGAGGACAGGGGCTATGAACACTGAAGCTTTCTTT.

CDR3 nucleotide sequence: TGTGCTAGTGTCCTCGGGGGGGCTGAAGCTTTCTTT. It is translated as CASVLGGAEAFF. V is TRBV12-5 and J is TRBJ1-1; TRBD1 is a possible D gene (5 bases). Germline V lookup: CDR1 LGHNT, CDR2 FRNRAP. The CDR3 loop spans 12 amino acids. V shed 7 bases and J shed 6 bases, with 12 bases lying between them.

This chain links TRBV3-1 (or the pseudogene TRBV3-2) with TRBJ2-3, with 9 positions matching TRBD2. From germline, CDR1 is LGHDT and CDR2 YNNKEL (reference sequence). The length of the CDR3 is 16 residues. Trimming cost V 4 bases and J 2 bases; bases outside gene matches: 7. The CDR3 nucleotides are TGTGCCAGCAGCCCCCACCGACTAGCGGCCACAGATACGCAGTATTTT. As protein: CASSPHRLAATDTQYF.

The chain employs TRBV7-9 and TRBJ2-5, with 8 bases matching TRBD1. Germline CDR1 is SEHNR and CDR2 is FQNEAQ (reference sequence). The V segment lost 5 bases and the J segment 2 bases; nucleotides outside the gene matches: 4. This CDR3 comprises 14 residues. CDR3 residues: CASSRQGSQETQYF. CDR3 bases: TGTGCCAGCAGCCGACAGGGGAGTCAAGAGACCCAGTACTTC.

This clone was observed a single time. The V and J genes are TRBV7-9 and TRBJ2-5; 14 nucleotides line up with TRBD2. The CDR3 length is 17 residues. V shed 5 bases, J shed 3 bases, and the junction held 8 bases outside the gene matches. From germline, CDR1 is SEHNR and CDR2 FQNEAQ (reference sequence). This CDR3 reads CASSGRRTSGGKETQYF. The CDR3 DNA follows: TGTGCCAGCAGCGGGCGCCGGACTAGCGGGGGGAAAGAGACCCAGTACTTC.